This T cell receptor (beta chain) was sequenced in a study of T cell responses to AZD1222 COVID-19 vaccine. The overall study: Second doses were pooled across both intervals (about 4 or about 12 weeks). Study-wide results and caveats: Seropositive at baseline were only a handful of AZD1222 recipients.

This CDR3 is built from 16 residues. Germline lookup yields CDR1 GTSNPN and CDR2 SVGIG (reference sequence). With V trimmed by 4 bases and J by 1 base, 9 bases remained unmatched. Produced via immunoSEQ multiplex PCR; TCRdb's table is partial and in-frame only. This table holds more than 150,000 clones, around 94% found once. On this clone itself: Its antigen is not identified.

V is TRBV30 and J is TRBJ2-1; 8 bases are shared with TRBD1. Sequencing was performed on peripheral blood, taken on day 0 of AZD1222 vaccination. The sequence came from an adult in good health. This CDR3 is CAWNPDRVRSYNEQFF. The CDR3 nucleotides read TGTGCCTGGAACCCGGACAGGGTGAGATCCTACAATGAGCAGTTCTTC.